The 5 T cell receptor beta chains below were found in one sample sequenced in a study of glioma-infiltrating T cells. TCR alpha and beta CDR3 regions were amplified from RNA using iRepertoire nested multiplex PCR. TCRdb reprocessed the multiplex PCR reads with MiXCR, giving one entry per CDR3 protein. The data show about 400,000 distinct CDR3 sequences, 41% seen once. The sequencing input was glioma tissue, nonneoplastic brain tissue, or PBMCs (not recorded which). Receptors were obtained from a human donor with low-grade glioma or glioblastoma, undergoing nonglioma brain surgery, or in good health (not recorded which).

This clonotype was found once. The chain recombines TRBV11-2 with TRBJ2-1, with D maybe TRBD2 (7 bases). Germline CDR1 SGHAT, CDR2 FQNNGV. The CDR3 is 15 residues long. The V end was cut by 6 bases, the J end by 2 bases, with 14 bases between. The CDR3, as DNA: TGTGCCAGCAGGGGGGGGGGACACCCCTACAATGAGCAGTTCTTC. Translation gives CASRGGGHPYNEQFF.

V is TRBV20-1 and J is TRBJ2-7; TRBD1 matches at 10 bases. The CDR3 is made up of 13 amino acids. Germline V lookup: CDR1 DFQATT, CDR2 SNEGSKA (reference sequence). V shed 5 bases, J shed 4 bases, and the junction held 5 bases outside the gene matches. The CDR3 reads CSAQTGGPYEQYF. DNA of the CDR3: TGCAGTGCTCAGACAGGGGGCCCTTACGAGCAGTACTTC.

The chain joins TRBV9 to TRBJ1-2; D is undetermined. Germline values: CDR1 SGDLS, CDR2 YYNGEE. The length of the CDR3 is 14 residues. V was pared by 0 bases and J by 2 bases, with 8 bases between. For the CDR3, the DNA is TGTGCCAGCAGCGTAGTTAACGGCAACTATGGCTACACCTTC. This gives the protein CASSVVNGNYGYTF.

This clonotype was seen at least ten times. CDR3 protein: CASSPPGIEQFF. The CDR3 coding sequence is TGTGCCAGCAGTCCCCCGGGTATTGAGCAGTTCTTC. The chain is built from TRBV27 and TRBJ2-1; D gene ambiguous. From germline, CDR1 is MNHEY and CDR2 SMNVEV (reference sequence). This CDR3 contains 12 residues. Trimming stripped 5 bases from V and 9 bases from J, with 11 bases between.

The rearrangement joins TRBV2 to TRBJ1-4; D possibly corresponds to TRBD1 (5 bases). Trimming shortened V by 6 bases and J by 7 bases, and 12 bases separated the two germline ends. The CDR3 length is 13 residues. Per the germline V gene, CDR1 is SNHLY and CDR2 is FYNNEI. The DNA of the CDR3 is TGTGCCAGCAGACAGGTCCGAGGTGAAAAACTGTTTTTT. This gives the protein CASRQVRGEKLFF.